This T cell receptor (beta chain) was obtained from a study of cytomegalovirus exposure and HLA in healthy donors. Overall study: Approximately 85 million unique TCRs from HLA-typed donors were held in an early data release. The study's findings and limits: Previous analysis showed most TCR beta V segments were productive about 87% or about 30% of the time.

60 Vbeta and 13 Jbeta primers were used in PCR. Assay: immunoSEQ multiplex PCR; the TCRdb copy retains only in-frame clones and omits some. The sample includes tens of thousands of clones, approximately 72% seen only once; the top ten take over 3%. Looked up from germline, CDR1 is MNHNS and CDR2 is SASEGT. V gave up 8 bases and J gave up 4 bases, with 18 bases separating them. The CDR3 extends over 15 amino acids. In this sample, this clone turned up once. Its antigen is unknown. The source is a woman aged 40 to 50 in good health and CMV-seronegative. The sample was PBMCs. This chain links TRBV6-1 with TRBJ2-1; tentatively, D is TRBD1 (5 bases). Here the CDR3 reads CASSYRQASYNEQFF. Here the CDR3 DNA reads TGTGCCAGCTCTTACAGGCAGGCAAGTTACAATGAGCAGTTCTTC.